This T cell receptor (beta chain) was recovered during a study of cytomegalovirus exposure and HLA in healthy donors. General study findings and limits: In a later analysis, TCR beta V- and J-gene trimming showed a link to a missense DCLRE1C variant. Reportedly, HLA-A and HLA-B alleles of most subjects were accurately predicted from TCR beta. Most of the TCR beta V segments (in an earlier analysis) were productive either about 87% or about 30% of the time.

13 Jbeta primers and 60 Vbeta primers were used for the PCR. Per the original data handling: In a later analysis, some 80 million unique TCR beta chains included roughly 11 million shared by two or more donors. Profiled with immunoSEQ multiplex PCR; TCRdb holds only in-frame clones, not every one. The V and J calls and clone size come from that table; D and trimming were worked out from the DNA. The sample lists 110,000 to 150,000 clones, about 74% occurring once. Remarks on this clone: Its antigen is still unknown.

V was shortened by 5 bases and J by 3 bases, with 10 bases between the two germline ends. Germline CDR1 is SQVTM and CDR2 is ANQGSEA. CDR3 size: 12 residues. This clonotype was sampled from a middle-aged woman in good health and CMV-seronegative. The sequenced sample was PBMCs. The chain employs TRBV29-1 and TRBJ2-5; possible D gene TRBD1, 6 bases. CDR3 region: CSVSAGEETQYF. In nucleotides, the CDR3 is TGCAGCGTTTCGGCAGGGGAAGAGACCCAGTACTTC.